The clone carrying this T cell receptor (beta chain) was recorded once. This entry belongs to a study of blood T cell repertoires in COVID-19. Study-level background: Material from acute and convalescent COVID-19 was sourced from the United States, Italy and Spain. From T cells, B-cell-depleted T cells, or PBMCs came the material, which was cDNA or gDNA.

Trimming took off 10 bases at V and 3 bases at J, with 21 bases between the two ends. CDR1 MNHNY and CDR2 SVGAGI come from the germline V gene (reference sequence). This CDR3 has 15 amino acids. Original processing methods: Reference gene primer amplification gave nucleated cell count estimates. The repertoire was sequenced with immunoSEQ multiplex PCR; TCRdb's copy has only in-frame clones and lacks some. V and J calls and clone size come straight from that table; D and trimming were deduced from the DNA. The sample contains 110,000 to 150,000 clones, approximately 83% of which appear only once. The sample consisted of peripheral blood. V is TRBV6-6 and J is TRBJ1-2; D gene uncertain. The origin of this receptor is a woman aged 80 or over with acute or convalescent COVID-19. CDR3 sequence (DNA): TGTGCCATATTCCCGGGAGGAAGCGGCGACTATGGCTACACCTTC. Encoded protein: CAIFPGGSGDYGYTF.